This entry is about one T cell receptor (beta chain). The antigen this receptor binds is unknown. No much larger clone exists at a distance of one base, and base qualities are not known. Whole blood was collected in K2EDTA tubes by collaborating institutions according to the institutions' own protocols. Collaborator samples were shipped for TCRbeta analysis as frozen whole blood, isolated PBMCs, or DNA extracted from either sample type. TCRbeta CDR3 regions were amplified from genomic DNA using the immunoSEQ Assay, a bias-controlled multiplex PCR. Turning to the authors' computational methods: The number of nucleated cells in each sample was estimated from the amplification of reference gene primers within the assay. Sequence reads were collapsed and filtered to measure the absolute abundance of every unique TCRbeta CDR3 rearrangement. Productive Simpson clonality was computed per sample as the square root of Simpson's diversity index over productive rearrangements. TCRdb took over this immuneACCESS table, retaining in-frame rearrangements with V and J assigned. Such tables are incomplete; in checked studies, under half of the missing clones stem from an unresolved V gene, and the remainder is unexplained. The DNA gave D and trimming, while V, J and clone size come from that table. The sample table contains about 110,000 clones; only one count was recorded for around 90% of them. The ten largest account for 2.4% of the sample.

From the germline V gene, CDR1 is SGHTA and CDR2 is FQGNSA. V sheds 4 bases and J sheds 4 bases, leaving 13 bases between their ends. There are 15 amino acids in the CDR3, from cysteine to phenylalanine inclusive. Just the 45-base CDR3 DNA is kept, in frame starting at base 1. This sample stems from a study of blood T cell repertoires in COVID-19 (dated by TCRdb to the early 2020s). Notes on the research overall: Collaborator samples came from the United States, Italy and Spain and covered acute and convalescent phases of COVID-19. The material from the prospective study consisted of cDNA or gDNA derived from T cells, B-cell-depleted T cells, or PBMCs. Samples came from the ongoing ImmuneRACE study (first 160 participants) plus 1,254 subjects from 6 global collaborators. HLA class I and class II types, where available, came from metadata supplied by the sample provider rather than from assay-based typing. The repertoires were released in a freely available public database intended as a resource for research on the immune response to SARS-CoV-2. Sample metadata almost always included a de-identified subject ID, COVID-19 status, age in years and sex. Deeply sampled blood TCRbeta repertoires from subjects exposed to, actively infected with, or recovered from COVID-19 were included in the dataset.

The study at large found these results: The amount of clinical and demographic metadata varied by source and participant and was provided uncurated.

The sequence was collected from a human donor in a cohort sampled during active COVID-19. Specimen: peripheral blood. The chain uses TRBV7-2 and TRBJ2-2, with no reliable assignment of the D segment. The CDR3 reads as follows: CASSSRGGGTGELFF. The nucleotides read TGTGCCAGCAGCTCTCGAGGTGGCGGCACCGGGGAGCTGTTTTTT.